Shown below are 30 T cell receptor beta chains from a single sample sequenced in a study of chronic HIV infection and antiretroviral therapy. TCRdb re-called the 5' RACE reads through MiXCR, storing one row per CDR3 protein. The sample consists of 30,000 to 35,000 distinct CDR3 sequences, about 8.6% of them appearing once. Material for sequencing was peripheral blood. These receptors were collected from an adult who had HIV and had not received antiretroviral therapy, or was an uninfected healthy control (not recorded which).

This clonotype came up many times. This chain connects TRBV28 to TRBJ2-1, with D unclear. CDR1 is MDHEN and CDR2 is SYDVKM in the germline V gene. Trimming pared 1 base from V and 7 bases from J, leaving 5 bases between. The CDR3 has 12 amino acids. CDR3 amino acids: CASSLLGNEQFF. CDR3 in DNA: TGTGCCAGCAGTTTATTGGGTAATGAGCAGTTCTTC.

The table lists this clonotype with many counts. This chain links TRBV6-1 with TRBJ1-5, with D perhaps TRBD1 (5 bases). V gave up 4 bases and J gave up 2 bases, with 9 bases separating them. CDR3 length: 14 amino acids. CDR1 is MNHNS, CDR2 SASEGT, per germline. CDR3 in DNA: TGTGCCAGCAGTGTCCAGGGAGGCAATCAGCCCCAGCATTTT. It is translated as CASSVQGGNQPQHF.

This clonotype was detected ten times or more. The chain carries TRBV18 and TRBJ1-5; TRBD1 matches at 9 bases. V was pared by 3 bases and J by 5 bases, with 8 bases of the junction left unmatched. CDR3 size: 16 residues. The germline V gene encodes CDR1 KGHSH and CDR2 LQKENI. CDR3 protein: CASSPPGQGLDQPQHF. The CDR3 DNA follows: TGTGCCAGCTCACCGCCGGGACAGGGTTTGGATCAGCCCCAGCATTTT. The variable domain in full, with the rest retrieved from reference TRBV18 and TRBJ1-5, is NAGVMQNPRHLVRRRGQEARLRCSPMKGHSHVYWYRQLPEEGLKFMVYLQKENIIDESGMPKERFSAEFPKEGPSILRIQQVVRGDSAAYFCASSPPGQGLDQPQHFGDGTRLSIL.

This clonotype was observed many times. The J gene is TRBJ1-1, the V gene TRBV6-2 or TRBV6-3, with a possible D match to TRBD1 (5 bases). Between the trimmed V and J ends, which lost 5 bases and 2 bases, there was a span of 9 bases. The CDR3 has 13 residues. The germline gives CDR1 MNHEY, CDR2 SVGEGT. CDR3 sequence: CASSRDPNTEAFF. The DNA for the CDR3 is TGTGCCAGCAGTCGGGACCCTAACACTGAAGCTTTCTTT.

This clonotype was picked up a small number of times. This chain uses TRBV5-1 with TRBJ2-7; the D gene is possibly TRBD1 (6 bases). This CDR3 region has 14 residues. Looked up from germline, CDR1 is SGHRS and CDR2 is YFSETQ. V was trimmed by 7 bases and J by 2 bases, leaving 16 bases between them. The CDR3 DNA reads as TGCGCCAGCGGACCCGGGACAACACCCTACGAGCAGTACTTC. Amino acids: CASGPGTTPYEQYF.

This clonotype was picked up many times. The chain employs TRBV20-1 and TRBJ1-5, with TRBD1 as a possible D gene (6 bases). CDR1 is DFQATT and CDR2 is SNEGSKA in the germline V gene (reference sequence). This CDR3 is built from 16 residues. V lost 3 bases, J lost 5 bases, and 20 bases lay in between. The CDR3 loop is CSASARDTLGYQPQHF. The DNA for the CDR3 is TGCAGTGCTAGTGCTAGGGACACTCTTGGGTATCAGCCCCAGCATTTT.

This clonotype was picked up many times. This chain uses TRBV28 with TRBJ2-3; D is ambiguous. V was cut by 0 bases and J by 2 bases, with 15 bases left in between. The germline V gene has CDR1 MDHEN and CDR2 SYDVKM. This CDR3 comprises 17 residues. The CDR3 sequence: CASSLWAARVHTDTQYF. In nucleotides, the CDR3 is TGTGCCAGCAGTTTATGGGCGGCAAGGGTCCACACAGATACGCAGTATTTT.

Of note for this clonotype: With a much larger clone just one base away, this may be a read error. The chain is built from TRBV29-1 and TRBJ2-4, with 8 bases matching TRBD1. Trimming at V came to 7 bases and at J to 7 bases, leaving 15 bases not matched to a gene. This CDR3 is built from 15 residues. The germline gives CDR1 SQVTM, CDR2 ANQGSEA. CDR3 region: CSAPGAGGAGNIQYF. The CDR3 DNA reads as TGCAGCGCTCCAGGGGCAGGGGGCGCGGGGAACATTCAGTACTTC.

This clonotype was observed at least ten times. V gene TRBV11-2 combines with J gene TRBJ2-1; 10 nucleotides align to TRBD2. V lost 2 bases to trimming and J lost 7 bases; unmatched junction nucleotides: 8. Looked up from germline, CDR1 is SGHAT and CDR2 is FQNNGV. The CDR3 runs 16 residues. The CDR3 bases are TGTGCCAGCAGCTTATTGGAGGGACTAGCGAGGAATGAGCAGTTCTTC. It is translated as CASSLLEGLARNEQFF.

This clonotype appeared many times. V usage is TRBV7-7 and J usage is TRBJ2-5, with D possibly matching TRBD2 (5 bases). The CDR3 runs 16 residues. From germline, CDR1 is SSHAT and CDR2 FNYEAQ (reference sequence). V was trimmed by 1 base and J by 1 base, leaving 13 bases between them. The CDR3 protein is CASSLGWMEAQETQYF. The CDR3 DNA is TGTGCCAGCAGCTTAGGTTGGATGGAGGCCCAAGAGACCCAGTACTTC.

This clonotype was found many times. The V gene is TRBV7-9, the J gene TRBJ1-2, with D unclear. V lost 2 bases, J lost 4 bases, and 11 bases lay in between. The CDR3 is 14 amino acids. CDR1 is SEHNR, CDR2 FQNEAQ, per germline (reference sequence). The DNA of the CDR3 is TGTGCCAGCAGCTTATTGAAGCCCTCCTATGGCTACACCTTC. Translated, it gives CASSLLKPSYGYTF.

This clonotype was counted many times. V gene TRBV4-3 combines with J gene TRBJ1-2; 10 bases line up with TRBD1. This CDR3 spans 18 amino acids. CDR1 and CDR2 from the germline V gene are LGHNA and YSLEER. With V trimmed by 0 bases and J by 2 bases, 9 bases remained unmatched. CDR3 sequence: CASSQDRGTGVVNYGYTF. The CDR3 DNA is TGCGCCAGCAGCCAAGATAGGGGGACAGGGGTCGTCAACTATGGCTACACCTTC.

This clonotype occurred a few times. The chain has TRBV20-1 and TRBJ2-7, with 7 positions matching TRBD2. The germline CDR1 and CDR2 sequences are DFQATT and SNEGSKA (reference sequence). Trimming removed 5 bases from V and 1 base from J; junction bases left unmatched: 8. This CDR3 has 14 amino acids. The CDR3 coding sequence is TGCAGTGCTTCCGAGCGGGAACTGTCCTACGAGCAGTACTTC. It encodes CSASERELSYEQYF.

In this sample, this clonotype turned up a few times. The CDR3 reads CASGLNILYEQYF. For the CDR3, the DNA is TGTGCTAGTGGTTTAAACATACTTTACGAGCAGTACTTC. This rearrangement joins TRBV12-5 to TRBJ2-7; D is undetermined. In germline, CDR1 is LGHNT, CDR2 FRNRAP. With 3 bases removed from V and 4 bases from J, the gap between germline ends came to 10 bases. The CDR3 sequence is 13 residues long.

This clonotype has just a few counts. CDR3 in DNA: TGTGCCAGCAGTTCCCCGACCTCCCCTGGAAACACCATATATTTT. Translation: CASSSPTSPGNTIYF. The chain combines TRBV28 with TRBJ1-3, with D hard to call. The germline V gene has CDR1 MDHEN and CDR2 SYDVKM. This CDR3 has 15 residues. With 4 bases removed from V and 2 bases from J, the gap between germline ends came to 12 bases.

This clonotype has ten or more counts. This rearrangement joins TRBV4-3 to TRBJ1-5; 9 nucleotides line up with TRBD1. V was pared by 4 bases and J by 6 bases, with 1 base of the junction left unmatched. There are 13 residues in the CDR3. Germline V lookup: CDR1 LGHNA, CDR2 YSLEER. The CDR3 protein is CASSPDRGQPQHF. The CDR3 DNA follows: TGCGCCAGCAGCCCGGACAGGGGTCAGCCCCAGCATTTT.

This clonotype has more than one count but fewer than ten. The chain uses TRBV27 and TRBJ2-3; D is possibly TRBD1 (8 bases). The length of the CDR3 is 22 residues. V gave up 4 bases and J gave up 3 bases, with 35 bases separating them. CDR1 is MNHEY, CDR2 SMNVEV, per germline (reference sequence). CDR3 sequence: CASSSGGALTLRRERTTDTQYF. The CDR3 DNA reads TGTGCCAGCAGTTCAGGGGGCGCATTAACACTCCGGCGGGAGCGGACTACAGATACGCAGTATTTT.

The rearrangement joins TRBV6-5 to TRBJ2-7; D possibly corresponds to TRBD1 (6 bases). Germline V gene data show CDR1 as MNHEY and CDR2 as SVGAGI. This CDR3 has 18 residues. The V and J ends lost 0 bases and 0 bases respectively, with 18 bases between them. CDR3 protein: CASSYSSRGHRYSYEQYF. CDR3 in DNA: TGTGCCAGCAGTTACTCGTCTCGGGGACACCGGTACTCCTACGAGCAGTACTTC.

There are many counts of this clonotype. The rearrangement joins TRBV6-2 or TRBV6-3 to TRBJ2-4; D may be TRBD2 (6 bases). The CDR3 contains 17 residues. V was shortened by 4 bases and J by 0 bases, with 16 bases between the two germline ends. Germline CDR1 and CDR2: MNHEY and SVGEGT. This CDR3 reads CASSSLSSAEAKNIQYF. The DNA of the CDR3 is TGTGCCAGCAGTTCACTCTCTAGCGCAGAAGCCAAAAACATTCAGTACTTC.

This clonotype occurred many times. CDR3: CSVEVGAGYEQYF. The CDR3 DNA sequence: TGCAGCGTTGAAGTGGGGGCGGGCTACGAGCAGTACTTC. V and J are TRBV29-1 and TRBJ2-7; possible D gene TRBD1, 6 bases. Germline CDR1 and CDR2: SQVTM and ANQGSEA. The CDR3 has 13 residues. With 1 base removed from V and 3 bases from J, the gap between germline ends came to 10 bases.

In this sample, this clonotype turned up a few times. This sequence joins TRBV29-1 and TRBJ2-7, with D possibly TRBD2 on 6 matching bases. The CDR3 consists of 13 residues. The germline V gene encodes CDR1 SQVTM and CDR2 ANQGSEA. V was cut by 3 bases and J by 4 bases, with 13 bases left in between. The CDR3: CSVEKQGGYEQYF. DNA of the CDR3: TGCAGCGTTGAGAAGCAGGGAGGATACGAGCAGTACTTC.

In this sample, this clonotype turned up many times. The chain joins TRBV2 to TRBJ2-1, with 13 bases lining up with TRBD2. The CDR3 spans 15 residues. V trimming: 6 bases; J trimming: 4 bases; junction bases outside the gene matches: 3. The V gene's germline CDR1 is SNHLY and CDR2 FYNNEI. The CDR3 here is CASRTGLAGYNEQFF. In nucleotides, the CDR3 is TGTGCCAGCAGGACGGGACTAGCGGGGTACAATGAGCAGTTCTTC.

This chain uses TRBV28 with TRBJ1-5, with D possibly TRBD1 on 6 matching bases. Germline loops: CDR1 MDHEN, CDR2 SYDVKM. The V and J ends lost 5 bases and 9 bases respectively, with 17 bases between them. The CDR3 extends over 14 amino acids. CDR3 DNA sequence: TGTGCCAGCAGTACCCGACAGGCGGGGATGCCCCAGCATTTT. Protein sequence: CASSTRQAGMPQHF.

By frequency in the sample, this clonotype is medium-sized. The rearrangement joins TRBV19 to TRBJ2-7; 8 nucleotides agree with TRBD1. Germline V lookup: CDR1 LNHDA, CDR2 SQIVND (reference sequence). V lost 5 bases to trimming and J lost 1 base; unmatched junction nucleotides: 4. The CDR3 is 14 amino acids. CDR3 protein: CASSPGTGSYEQYF. The CDR3 bases are TGTGCCAGTAGTCCCGGGACAGGATCCTACGAGCAGTACTTC.

This clonotype was detected only a few times. This rearrangement joins TRBV5-1 to TRBJ1-6, with TRBD1 identical over 10 bases. Trimming removed 4 bases from V and 8 bases from J; junction bases left unmatched: 9. The CDR3 loop spans 16 amino acids. Germline V gene data show CDR1 as SGHRS and CDR2 as YFSETQ. The CDR3 DNA reads TGCGCCAGCAGCAGGGACAGGGGCTTTGATCATTCACCCCTCCACTTT. Amino acids: CASSRDRGFDHSPLHF.

Relative to its sample, this clonotype is medium-sized (0.01 to 0.1%). The chain combines TRBV6-6 with TRBJ2-7; 7 bases are a match to TRBD1. The germline V gene encodes CDR1 MNHNY and CDR2 SVGAGI (reference sequence). V was clipped by 4 bases and J by 4 bases; unmatched bases: 7. This CDR3 contains 14 residues. The CDR3 bases are TGTGCCAGCAGTTTTGGACAGGAACCGTACGAGCAGTACTTC. Residues: CASSFGQEPYEQYF.

The chain uses TRBV7-2 and TRBJ1-4, with 7 bases aligning to TRBD1. The germline V gene has CDR1 SGHTA and CDR2 FQGNSA. The CDR3 consists of 15 residues. V was clipped by 0 bases and J by 4 bases; unmatched bases: 2. The CDR3 here is CASSLAGTDNEKLFF. CDR3 bases: TGTGCCAGCAGCTTAGCCGGGACAGATAATGAAAAACTGTTTTTT.

There are many counts of this clonotype. The chain employs TRBV20-1 and TRBJ2-7, with 7 bases matching TRBD1. V lost 3 bases to trimming and J lost 0 bases; unmatched junction nucleotides: 8. The length of the CDR3 is 15 residues. Germline CDR1 reads DFQATT; CDR2 reads SNEGSKA (reference sequence). The CDR3 sequence is CSARGPRDSSYEQYF. For the CDR3, the DNA is TGCAGTGCTAGGGGGCCCAGGGACAGCTCCTACGAGCAGTACTTC.

This clonotype came up many times. The rearrangement links TRBV5-6 to TRBJ1-1; no definite D call. There are 11 residues in the CDR3. Trimming removed 2 bases from V and 2 bases from J, with 1 base in between. CDR1 SGHDT and CDR2 YYEEEE come from the germline V gene. The CDR3 coding sequence is TGTGCCAGCAGCTTTAACACTGAAGCTTTCTTT. Encoded protein: CASSFNTEAFF.

In this sample, this clonotype turned up many times. The chain has TRBV3-1 and TRBJ2-3, with D perhaps TRBD1 (6 bases). Per germline, CDR1 LGHDT and CDR2 YNNKEL (reference sequence). V lost 0 bases and J 3 bases, leaving 10 bases between the germline ends. This CDR3 comprises 15 residues. Here the CDR3 reads CASSQDFQGTDTQYF. The CDR3 DNA follows: TGTGCCAGCAGCCAAGATTTTCAGGGGACAGATACGCAGTATTTT.